The clone carrying this T cell receptor beta chain appeared a few times. This sample is drawn from a study of OX40 agonist ivuxolimab in advanced cancers. Overall study: Patients with prior anti-PD-1, anti-PD-L1 or anti-CTLA-4 therapy were eligible; about 41% had some.

Assay used: immunoSEQ multiplex PCR; TCRdb lists only in-frame clones, some missing. The sample lists 150,000 to 180,000 clones; approximately 94% were seen once. Patients were ruled out by autoimmune disease history or systemic immunosuppression. Blood samples were obtained at baseline, cycle 4 day 1, and cycle 7 day 1. V was trimmed by 1 base and J by 0 bases, leaving 7 bases between them. The germline V gene has CDR1 MGHRA and CDR2 YSYEKL. The CDR3 is made up of 15 amino acids. The sequencing here drew on CD4+ or CD8+ T cells sorted from blood, taken in a trial of the OX40 agonist ivuxolimab. The chain recombines TRBV4-1 with TRBJ2-1, with D unresolved. This TCR derives from an adult with an advanced solid tumor such as melanoma, head and neck, liver or kidney cancer. CDR3 DNA: TGCGCCAGCAGCCAAGTACCCCGCTCCTACAATGAGCAGTTCTTC. Its protein product is CASSQVPRSYNEQFF.